This T cell receptor (beta chain) was captured by sequencing in a study of cytotoxic CD8 clonotypes in ibrutinib-treated CLL. Study context: Partial responders around 24, complete 2; roughly 12 progressed and roughly 14 stayed in remission by median around 71 months. Per sample, productive templates averaged around 230,000 and productive rearrangements averaged roughly 91,000.

A note on this clone: Antigen unknown.

The CDR3 runs to 14 residues. Germline V CDR1 and CDR2: MNHEY, SVGAGI. V trimming: 2 bases; J trimming: 3 bases; junction bases outside the gene matches: 4. Study results and limitations: The study found baseline clonality above age-matched healthy donors, tracking circulating CD8+ T-cell counts. Clonality rose at ibrutinib response and fell back toward baseline at progression.

Measured with immunoSEQ multiplex PCR; TCRdb has only the in-frame clones, and not every one. The repertoire holds around 140,000 clones, approximately 85% seen once, with roughly 2% in the top ten. This specimen was PBMCs, taken after 24 months of ibrutinib treatment. The sequence came from a human donor with chronic lymphocytic leukemia. The V call is TRBV6-5, the J call TRBJ2-7, with 7 bases identical to TRBD2. CDR3 region: CASSYPGEGYEQYF. The CDR3 DNA follows: TGTGCCAGCAGTTACCCCGGGGAGGGCTACGAGCAGTACTTC.